This passage covers 9 T cell receptor beta chains from one sample sequenced in a study of CD8+ T cells in alopecia areata. TCR sequencing used cDNA made by reverse transcription of extracted RNA. Produced via immunoSEQ multiplex PCR; TCRdb's table is partial and in-frame only. The table records 250,000 or so clones without singletons, the ten largest covering roughly 1.2%. Sorting of pooled cutaneous lymph node cells used CD4, CD8alpha, NKG2D, NKG2ACE and other markers. What was sequenced was CD4+ T cells sorted from a lymph node. These receptors originate from a C3H/HeJ mouse with alopecia areata. Strain MHC haplotype: H2-k.

Turning to this clone: Genes and germline are mouse. Coverage ceases 4 residues before the CDR3 finishes, and the germline J gene fills in the end. The V and J genes are TRBV20 and TRBJ2-2; D is possibly TRBD2 (6 bases). Germline lookup yields CDR1 GFQATS and CDR2 STVNSAI. V lost 3 bases to trimming and J lost 1 base, with 6 bases between them. This CDR3 is 13 amino acids long. CDR3 protein: CGASGGNTGQLYF. The part of the CDR3 DNA that was read is TGTGGTGCTAGTGGGGGAAACACCGGG.

For this clone: Gene names follow the mouse nomenclature. Read data end 3 residues before the CDR3 end; the end is taken from the germline J gene. The genes are TRBV13-2 and TRBJ1-6; D may be TRBD1 (6 bases). TRBJ1-6 is classed as an ORF, of uncertain function. CDR3 length equals 15 residues. V was shortened by 3 bases and J by 2 bases, with 9 bases between the two germline ends. Germline V gives CDR1 NNHNN, CDR2 SYGAGS (reference sequence). CDR3 region: CASGVQGTYNSPLYF. The covered CDR3 bases are TGTGCCAGCGGTGTTCAGGGGACCTATAATTCGCCC.

This clone came up a few times. Mouse germline and gene names are used. Read sequence stops 4 residues before the CDR3 end, and the germline J gene provides the missing end. The sample carries other DNA sequences with the same CDR3. The chain employs TRBV1 and TRBJ2-1; a weak D match, TRBD1 (6 bases). Looked up from germline, CDR1 is NSQYPW and CDR2 is LRSPGD (reference sequence). Trimming took off 0 bases at V and 1 base at J, with 7 bases between the two ends. This CDR3 region has 15 residues. This CDR3 is CTCSADGQNYAEQFF. The covered CDR3 bases are TGCACCTGCAGTGCAGATGGACAGAACTATGCT.

This clone turned up a few times. Mouse names are used for the genes. The read comes to an end 4 residues before the CDR3 does, leaving the germline J gene to fill in the end. Other nucleotide sequences in the sample specify the same CDR3. V usage is TRBV13-2 and J usage is TRBJ2-1, with D perhaps matching TRBD1 (5 bases). This CDR3 is built from 15 residues. V was cut by 0 bases and J by 2 bases, with 9 bases left in between. Per the germline V gene, CDR1 is NNHNN and CDR2 is SYGAGS (reference sequence). This CDR3 reads CASGDAAGYYAEQFF. CDR3 DNA (partial): TGTGCCAGCGGTGATGCAGCAGGGTACTATGCT.

Regarding this clone: Gene names are mouse gene names. CDR3 bases read: TGTGCTAGCAGTAGAGATCCCCGGACTGGGGGGGCCTAT. Translating gives CASSRDPRTGGAY. Given in full, the CDR3 is CASSRDPRTGGAYEQYF. The rearrangement joins TRBV17 to TRBJ2-7, with 12 bases lining up with TRBD2. The read stops 4 residues short of the end of the CDR3; the missing end is completed from the germline J gene. Germline V gene lookup returns CDR1 MNHDT and CDR2 YYDKIL. V dropped 0 bases and J dropped 2; count of bases not matched to a gene: 5. There are 17 residues in the CDR3.

As regards this clone: All gene names here are mouse names. The CDR3 end lies 4 residues beyond the end of the read and is filled in from the germline J gene. This sample includes further DNA sequences coding for the same CDR3. J is TRBJ1-2 and V is TRBV13-2; D is ambiguous. From germline, CDR1 is NNHNN and CDR2 SYGAGS (reference sequence). Trimming took off 0 bases at V and 1 base at J, with 1 base between the two ends. CDR3 length equals 12 residues. The CDR3 is CASGDGNSDYTF. CDR3 bases read: TGTGCCAGCGGTGATGGAAACTCC.

There are a few counts of this clone. Germline and genes: mouse. The CDR3 end lies 4 residues beyond the end of the read and is filled in from the germline J gene. The chain joins TRBV19 to TRBJ2-5, with 11 bases matching TRBD2. The length of the CDR3 is 16 residues. Germline trimming cut 2 bases from V and 3 bases from J; bases unmatched to any gene: 5. In germline, CDR1 is FNHDT, CDR2 SITEND (reference sequence). This CDR3 is CASSIRLGGIQDTQYF. The covered CDR3 bases are TGTGCCAGCAGTATCAGACTGGGGGGGATTCAAGAC.

Only a few counts were recorded for this clone. Gene names and germline match the mouse. Coverage ceases 4 residues before the CDR3 finishes, and the germline J gene fills in the end. The V gene is TRBV19, the J gene TRBJ1-1; D uncertain. The germline V gene has CDR1 FNHDT and CDR2 SITEND (reference sequence). V was pared by 2 bases and J by 3 bases, with 5 bases between. The CDR3 consists of 12 residues. The CDR3 here is CASSIADTEVFF. The CDR3 DNA, read in part, is TGTGCCAGCAGTATCGCAGACACA.

On this clone itself: Gene names follow the mouse nomenclature. Coverage ceases 4 residues before the CDR3 finishes, and the germline J gene fills in the end. The chain has TRBV13-1 and TRBJ2-1; 8 nucleotides match TRBD1. Trimming at V came to 7 bases and at J to 3 bases, leaving 6 bases not matched to a gene. CDR3 length equals 14 residues. Germline loops: CDR1 NSHNY, CDR2 SYGAGN. CDR3 bases read: TGTGCCAGCGGGGGACAGGATGGCTATGCT. Encoded protein: CASGGQDGYA. The complete CDR3 sequence is CASGGQDGYAEQFF.